A selection of T cell receptor beta chains follows, all from one sample in a study of technical replicates of blood from several donors. Libraries were prepared by immunoSEQ multiplex PCR; TCRdb keeps only in-frame clonotypes and omits some of them. The table lists around 12,000 clones, about 91% of them singletons. Sequencing was performed on PBMCs. These TCRs come from a human donor in good health. The CDR3 runs from the conserved cysteine through the conserved F or W. Each record gives: V gene, clone size, J gene, CDR3 protein. Clone size, where shown, is once, few, many, or a class for clones that have expanded.

TRBV18,-,TRBJ1-1,CASSPLGTNLPGTEAFF
TRBV7-9,once,TRBJ1-2,CASSLEGGYGYTF
TRBV5-1,-,TRBJ1-4,CASSLAPGQEKLFF
TRBV5-1,-,TRBJ2-7,CASSLGLAGSYEQYF
TRBV2,once,TRBJ2-1,CASSEALLAGGPHEQFF
TRBV19,-,TRBJ2-6,CASSMWQSGANVLTF
TRBV11-3,-,TRBJ2-5,CASSLAGGPQETQYF
TRBV10-1,-,TRBJ2-7,CASSDGVAGTTYEQYF
TRBV9,-,TRBJ1-2,CASSMGQLYGYTF
TRBV2,-,TRBJ2-7,CASSGGLAFEQYF
TRBV2,-,TRBJ2-6,CASRGTGGAGANVLTF
TRBV27,-,TRBJ2-5,CASSHRTSWTRVETQYF
TRBV7-3,-,TRBJ2-3,CASSLYVAGDGTDTQYF
TRBV7-3,-,TRBJ1-5,CASSLGHSNQPQHF
TRBV11-2,-,TRBJ2-1,CASSLYDRERNNEQFF
TRBV5-1,-,TRBJ1-4,CASSPKTGSNEKLFF
TRBV30,-,TRBJ2-7,CALLAGGSEQYF
TRBV27,-,TRBJ2-7,CASSLSRTGVNEQYF
TRBV30,-,TRBJ1-2,CAWSDTRRGTADGYTF
TRBV7-6,-,TRBJ2-1,CASTLSWGVYNEQFF
TRBV19,-,TRBJ1-1,CASSTGQGSNTEAFF
TRBV10-1,-,TRBJ2-2,CASSREVAENTGELFF
TRBV6-4,-,TRBJ2-1,CASSETSGSGYNEQFF
TRBV4-2,-,TRBJ2-6,CASSQDTDSGANVLTF
TRBV5-1,once,TRBJ2-2,CASSNGLGRASGKVNTGELFF
TRBV5-1,-,TRBJ2-5,CASSLMGGVQETQYF
TRBV27,few,TRBJ2-2,CASSFTAAGELFF
TRBV5-1,-,TRBJ2-7,CASSLWQGCEQYF
TRBV9,-,TRBJ1-2,CASSGGQATNGYTF
TRBV7-9,-,TRBJ1-3,CASRYSGTAGNTIYF
TRBV6-1,once,TRBJ2-3,CASSEVSGITDTQYF
TRBV11-1,-,TRBJ2-1,CASSLEGAAGVNEQFF
TRBV6-5,-,TRBJ2-2,CASKRDYNTGELFF
TRBV6-6,-,TRBJ2-5,CASSLYRRGQETQYF
TRBV27,-,TRBJ2-7,CASSHKTSGLKPYAQYF
TRBV18,-,TRBJ2-7,CASSPPGLAGALGYEQYF
TRBV2,-,TRBJ2-7,CASSEGAASYEQYF
TRBV7-9,-,TRBJ1-5,CASSFGGRGQPQHF
TRBV30,-,TRBJ1-4,CAWSPGQGVTNEKLFF
TRBV30,-,TRBJ2-5,CAWGAGQGPQETQYF
TRBV6-5,-,TRBJ1-1,CASRGTGGSNTEAFF
TRBV2,-,TRBJ1-5,CASSDSWQANQPQHF
TRBV15,-,TRBJ2-3,CATSPTSGSGADTQYF
TRBV2,-,TRBJ2-1,CASSEAGLDYNEQFF
TRBV28,few,TRBJ2-3,CASIIAGGVKDTQYF
TRBV2,-,TRBJ2-1,CASSLNGGYNEQFF
TRBV4-1,-,TRBJ2-7,CASSQQVGDVYEQYF
TRBV27,-,TRBJ2-5,CASSPDFNLWIETQYF